This T cell receptor beta chain was sequenced during a study of CD8 T cells in ankylosing spondylitis. Whole-study findings and limits: What seemed typical of ankylosing spondylitis blood was a TCR beta motif built from several highly homologous variants.

TCRdb re-derived calls from the 5' RACE reads in MiXCR, one entry per CDR3 protein. The sample includes roughly 440,000 distinct CDR3 sequences, roughly a sixth of them seen just once. This clonotype was detected only a few times. Antigen: not known. The germline gives CDR1 DFQATT, CDR2 SNEGSKA (reference sequence). V shed 5 bases and J shed 5 bases, with 13 bases lying between them. The CDR3 has 12 residues. Sequencing was performed on blood, either unsorted or a sorted T cell fraction (not recorded which). The receptor's source is a male donor with ankylosing spondylitis. The genes are TRBV20-1 and TRBJ2-7; D could derive from TRBD1 or TRBD2 (5 bases each). The CDR3 sequence: CSAPGRFDEQYF. The CDR3 DNA reads TGCAGTGCTCCGGGGCGCTTCGACGAGCAGTACTTC.